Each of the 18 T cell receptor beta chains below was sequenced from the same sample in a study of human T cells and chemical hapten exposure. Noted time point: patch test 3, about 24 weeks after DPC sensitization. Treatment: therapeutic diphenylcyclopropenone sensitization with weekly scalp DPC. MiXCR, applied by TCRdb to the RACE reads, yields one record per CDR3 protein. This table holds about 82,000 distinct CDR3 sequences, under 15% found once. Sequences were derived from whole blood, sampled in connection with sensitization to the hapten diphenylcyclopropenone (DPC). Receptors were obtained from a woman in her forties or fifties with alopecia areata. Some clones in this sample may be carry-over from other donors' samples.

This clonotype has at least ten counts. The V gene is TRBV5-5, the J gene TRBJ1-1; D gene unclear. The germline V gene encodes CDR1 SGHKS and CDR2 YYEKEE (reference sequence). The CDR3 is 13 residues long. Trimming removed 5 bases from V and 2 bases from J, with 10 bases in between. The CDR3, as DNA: TGTGCCAGCAGATCAGACCTAAACACTGAAGCTTTCTTT. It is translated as CASRSDLNTEAFF.

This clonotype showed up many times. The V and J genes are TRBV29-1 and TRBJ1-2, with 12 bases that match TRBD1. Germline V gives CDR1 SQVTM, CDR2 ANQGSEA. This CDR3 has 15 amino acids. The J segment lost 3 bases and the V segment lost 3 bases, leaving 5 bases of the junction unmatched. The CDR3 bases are TGCAGCGTTGATACCGGGACAGGGGGCTACTATGGCTACACCTTC. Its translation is CSVDTGTGGYYGYTF.

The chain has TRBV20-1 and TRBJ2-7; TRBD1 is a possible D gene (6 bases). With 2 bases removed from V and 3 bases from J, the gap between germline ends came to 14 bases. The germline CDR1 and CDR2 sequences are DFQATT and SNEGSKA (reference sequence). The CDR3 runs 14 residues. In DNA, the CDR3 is TGCAGTGCTAGAAGCGGACAGAATTTCTACGAGCAGTACTTC. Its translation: CSARSGQNFYEQYF.

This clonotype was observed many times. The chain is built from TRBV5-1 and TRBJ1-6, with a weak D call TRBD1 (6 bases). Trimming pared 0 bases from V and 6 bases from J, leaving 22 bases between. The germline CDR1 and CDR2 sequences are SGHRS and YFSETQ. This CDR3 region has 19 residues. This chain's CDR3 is CASSLEGVGQLPTNSPLHF. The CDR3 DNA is TGCGCCAGCAGCTTGGAAGGCGTCGGACAGCTCCCAACTAATTCACCCCTCCACTTT.

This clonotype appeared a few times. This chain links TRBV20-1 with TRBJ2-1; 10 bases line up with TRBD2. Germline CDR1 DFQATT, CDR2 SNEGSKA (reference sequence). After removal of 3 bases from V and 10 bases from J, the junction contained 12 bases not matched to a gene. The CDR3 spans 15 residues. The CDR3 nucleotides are TGCAGTGCTAGTCTCAGCGGGAGGGTCACCTACGAGCAGTTCTTC. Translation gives CSASLSGRVTYEQFF.

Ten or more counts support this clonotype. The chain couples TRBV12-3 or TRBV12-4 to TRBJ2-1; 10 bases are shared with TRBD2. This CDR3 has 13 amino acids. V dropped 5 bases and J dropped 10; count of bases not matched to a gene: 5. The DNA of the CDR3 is TGTGCCAGCAGTCCACAAGCGGGAGGGGAGCAGTTCTTC. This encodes CASSPQAGGEQFF.

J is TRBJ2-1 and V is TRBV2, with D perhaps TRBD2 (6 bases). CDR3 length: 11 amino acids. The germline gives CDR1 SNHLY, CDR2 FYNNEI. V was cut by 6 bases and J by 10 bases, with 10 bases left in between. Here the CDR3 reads CASRRDLEQFF. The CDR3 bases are TGTGCCAGCAGGAGGGACTTGGAGCAGTTCTTC.

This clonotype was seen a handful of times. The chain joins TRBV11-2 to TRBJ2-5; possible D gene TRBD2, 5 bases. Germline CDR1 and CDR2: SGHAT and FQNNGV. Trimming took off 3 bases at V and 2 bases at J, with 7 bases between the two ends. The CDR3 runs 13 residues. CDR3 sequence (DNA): TGTGCCAGCAGCTTCACGGGGCAAGAGACCCAGTACTTC. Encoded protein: CASSFTGQETQYF.

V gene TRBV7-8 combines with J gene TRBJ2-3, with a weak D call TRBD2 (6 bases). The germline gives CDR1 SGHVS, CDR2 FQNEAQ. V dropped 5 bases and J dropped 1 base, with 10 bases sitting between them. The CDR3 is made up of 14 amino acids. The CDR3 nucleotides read TGTGCCAGCAGCGTACCTAGCGGCACAGATACGCAGTATTTT. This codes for CASSVPSGTDTQYF.

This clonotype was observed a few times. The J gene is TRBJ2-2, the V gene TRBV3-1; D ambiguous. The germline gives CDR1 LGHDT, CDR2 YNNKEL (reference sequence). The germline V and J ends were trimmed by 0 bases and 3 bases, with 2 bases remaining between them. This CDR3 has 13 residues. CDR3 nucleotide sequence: TGTGCCAGCAGCCAAGATCACACCGGGGAGCTGTTTTTT. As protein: CASSQDHTGELFF.

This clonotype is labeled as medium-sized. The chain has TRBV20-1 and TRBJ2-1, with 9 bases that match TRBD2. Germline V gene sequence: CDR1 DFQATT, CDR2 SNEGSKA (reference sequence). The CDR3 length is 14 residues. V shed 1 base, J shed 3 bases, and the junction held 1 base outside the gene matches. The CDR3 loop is CSARGLADYNEQFF. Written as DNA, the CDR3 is TGCAGTGCTAGAGGACTAGCGGACTACAATGAGCAGTTCTTC.

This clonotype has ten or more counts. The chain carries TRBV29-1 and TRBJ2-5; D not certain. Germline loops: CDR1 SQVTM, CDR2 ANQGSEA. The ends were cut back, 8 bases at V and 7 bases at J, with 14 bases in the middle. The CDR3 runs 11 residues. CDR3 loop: CSFSGLRTQYF. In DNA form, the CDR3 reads TGCAGCTTTTCGGGCCTTAGGACCCAGTACTTC.

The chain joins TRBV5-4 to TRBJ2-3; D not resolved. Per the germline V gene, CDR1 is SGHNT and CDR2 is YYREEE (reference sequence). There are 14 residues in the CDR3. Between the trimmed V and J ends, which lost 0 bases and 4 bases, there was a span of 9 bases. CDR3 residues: CASSLVLQPDTQYF. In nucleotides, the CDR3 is TGTGCCAGCAGCTTGGTTCTTCAACCAGATACGCAGTATTTT. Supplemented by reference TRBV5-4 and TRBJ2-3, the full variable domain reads ETGVTQSPTHLIKTRGQQVTLRCSSQSGHNTVSWYQQALGQGPQFIFQYYREEENGRGNFPPRFSGLQFPNYSSELNVNALELDDSALYLCASSLVLQPDTQYFGPGTRLTVL.

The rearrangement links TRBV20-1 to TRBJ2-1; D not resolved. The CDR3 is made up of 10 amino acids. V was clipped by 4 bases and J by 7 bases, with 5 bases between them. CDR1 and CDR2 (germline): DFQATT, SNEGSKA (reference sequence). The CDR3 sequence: CSATLNEQFF. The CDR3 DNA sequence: TGCAGTGCTACGCTTAATGAGCAGTTCTTC.

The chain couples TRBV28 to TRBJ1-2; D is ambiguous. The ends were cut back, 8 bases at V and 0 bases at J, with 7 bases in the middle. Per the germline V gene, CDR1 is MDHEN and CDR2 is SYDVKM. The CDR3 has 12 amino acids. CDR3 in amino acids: CASASANYGYTF. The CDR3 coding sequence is TGTGCCAGCGCTTCAGCTAACTATGGCTACACCTTC.

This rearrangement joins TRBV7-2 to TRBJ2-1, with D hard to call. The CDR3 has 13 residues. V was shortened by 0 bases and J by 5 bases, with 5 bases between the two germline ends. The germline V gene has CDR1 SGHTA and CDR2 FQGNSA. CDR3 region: CASSLAYDNEQFF. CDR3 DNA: TGTGCCAGCAGCTTAGCGTATGACAATGAGCAGTTCTTC.

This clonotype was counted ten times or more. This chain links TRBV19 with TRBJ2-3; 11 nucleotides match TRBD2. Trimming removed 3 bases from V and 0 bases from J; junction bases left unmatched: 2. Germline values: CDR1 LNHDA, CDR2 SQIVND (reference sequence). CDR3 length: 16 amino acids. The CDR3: CASSMLAGGSTDTQYF. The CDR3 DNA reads TGTGCCAGTAGTATGTTAGCGGGAGGGAGCACAGATACGCAGTATTTT.

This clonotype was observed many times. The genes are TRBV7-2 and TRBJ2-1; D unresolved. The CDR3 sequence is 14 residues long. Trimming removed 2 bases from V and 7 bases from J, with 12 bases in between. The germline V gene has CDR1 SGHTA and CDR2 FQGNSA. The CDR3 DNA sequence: TGTGCCAGCAGCTTATTTTTGTTAGTTAATGAGCAGTTCTTC. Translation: CASSLFLLVNEQFF.